The clone carrying this TCR beta chain is deemed medium-sized. This sample is drawn from a study of prognosis after radiotherapy for stage I lung cancer. Two-round multiplex PCR on genomic DNA was the method by which TCR beta CDR3 was amplified. Each TRBV and TRBJ gene had its own primer in the first PCR round. From the multiplex PCR reads, TCRdb called clonotypes with MiXCR, one entry per CDR3 protein. The table includes about 16,000 distinct CDR3 sequences, around two fifths detected once. Germline loops: CDR1 MDHEN, CDR2 SYDVKM. The CDR3 is made up of 12 amino acids. Trimming stripped 6 bases from V and 8 bases from J, with 13 bases between.

The source of this sequence is a donor aged 50 or older with non-small cell lung cancer. This specimen was PBMCs, taken before or after stereotactic body radiation therapy (not recorded which). The V and J genes are TRBV28 and TRBJ1-2; no firm D call. The CDR3, as DNA: TGTGCCAGCAGCTCAATCTCTAAGGGCTACACCTTC. Protein product: CASSSISKGYTF.